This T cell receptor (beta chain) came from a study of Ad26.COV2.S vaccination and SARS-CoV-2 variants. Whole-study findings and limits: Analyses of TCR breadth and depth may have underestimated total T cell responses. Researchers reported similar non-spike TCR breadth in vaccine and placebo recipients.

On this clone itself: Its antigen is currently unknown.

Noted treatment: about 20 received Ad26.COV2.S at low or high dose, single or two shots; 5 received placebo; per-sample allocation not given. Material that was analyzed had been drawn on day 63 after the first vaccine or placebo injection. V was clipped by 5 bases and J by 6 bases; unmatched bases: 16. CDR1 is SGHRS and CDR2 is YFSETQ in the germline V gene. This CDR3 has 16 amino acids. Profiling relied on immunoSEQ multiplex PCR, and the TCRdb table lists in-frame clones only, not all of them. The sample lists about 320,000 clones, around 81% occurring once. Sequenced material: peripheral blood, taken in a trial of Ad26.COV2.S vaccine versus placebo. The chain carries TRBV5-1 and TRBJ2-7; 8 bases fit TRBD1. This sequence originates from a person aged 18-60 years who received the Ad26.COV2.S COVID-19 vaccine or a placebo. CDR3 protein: CASSLGSRTGTGEQYF. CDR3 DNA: TGCGCCAGCAGTCTTGGATCTCGGACAGGGACGGGCGAGCAGTACTTC.